This T cell receptor (beta chain) was identified in a study of tumor and adjacent non-tumor tissue in lung cancer. Study as a whole: On average, productive TCRbeta reads reached roughly 4.2 million per sample. Study conclusions and caveats: Compared with tumor, normal lung showed significantly lower TCR diversity.

Note on this clonotype: Its antigen is not known.

RNA was extracted from bulk tissue without any cell sorting. Distant lung tissue was collected more than 3 cm away from the tumor edge. Germline lookup yields CDR1 SGHAT and CDR2 FQNNGV. CDR3 length: 12 amino acids. Trimming took off 4 bases at V and 9 bases at J, with 12 bases between the two ends. A modified ARM-PCR protocol with three rounds of nested PCR amplified TCRbeta. A single record per CDR3 protein comes from TCRdb applying MiXCR to the multiplex PCR reads. The sample includes 90,000 to 100,000 distinct CDR3 sequences, 75% to 85% seen only once; the top ten take about 29%. V gene TRBV11-2 combines with J gene TRBJ2-5; no definite D call. This TCR came from a man aged 55 to 70 with small cell lung cancer. The specimen was distant non-tumor lung tissue. The CDR3 DNA is TGTGCCAGCAGCTCAAGAAATGGGGCCCAGTACTTC. Translation gives CASSSRNGAQYF.